These T cell receptor beta chains were read from a single sample in a study of T cell responses to AZD1222 COVID-19 vaccine. Libraries were prepared by immunoSEQ multiplex PCR; TCRdb keeps only in-frame clonotypes and omits some of them. Of 100,000 to 150,000 clones listed, roughly 89% were seen once; the top ten hold 4.4%. Sample: peripheral blood, taken on day 0 of AZD1222 vaccination. The receptors derive from an adult in good health. Both conserved end residues are trimmed from each CDR3.

j_call v_call cdr3_aa
TRBJ1-4 TRBV7-9 ASSTDRGGEKLF
TRBJ2-1 TRBV19 ASSIRTSGRGAGNEQF
TRBJ1-5 TRBV9 ASSAGGGYSNQPQH
TRBJ2-7 TRBV7-8 ASSRQGGEQY
TRBJ2-5 TRBV5-1 ASSEGTPQETQY
TRBJ1-1 TRBV7-2 ASSLVVSRNTEAF
TRBJ1-1 TRBV4-2 ASSQDTALGRFEAF
TRBJ2-1 TRBV4-1 ASSQESGDNEQF
TRBJ1-6 TRBV5-1 ASSLVGVSYNSPLH
TRBJ1-3 TRBV20-1 SASRPGTGNTIY
TRBJ1-2 TRBV3-1/TRBV3-2 ASSQVRGYGYT
TRBJ1-2 TRBV7-9 ASSLATRTNYGYT
TRBJ2-5 TRBV27 ASSPTSLDYGSLETQY
TRBJ1-1 TRBV27 ASSSDRGHAEAF
TRBJ2-3 TRBV4-2 ASTGQGTDTQY
TRBJ1-4 TRBV19 ASRRISNEKLF
TRBJ1-5 TRBV15 ATSRWQTNQPQH
TRBJ2-3 TRBV5-8 ASSLFGTGGTDTQY
TRBJ1-2 TRBV4-1 ASSQGQAANYGYT
TRBJ1-2 TRBV10-3 AISEGQGGYGYT
TRBJ2-1 TRBV30 AWSQTPTRDEQF
TRBJ1-2 TRBV18 ASSRDTNRPI
TRBJ2-2 TRBV30 AWSESAGTGELF
TRBJ2-7 TRBV25-1 ASLPGTGGYEQY
TRBJ2-7 TRBV7-6 ASSFTTSGTYEQY
TRBJ2-7 TRBV11-2 ASSFGDNSYEQY
TRBJ1-2 TRBV19 ASSLEQSADNYGYT
TRBJ1-4 TRBV6-5 ASRTHTLGEKLF
TRBJ2-3 TRBV7-2 ASSHRERDNTDTQY
TRBJ1-1 TRBV30 AWGNRQGRGEAF
TRBJ1-2 TRBV4-2 ASSQDRGLGYGYT
TRBJ1-5 TRBV9 ASSEGYSAAHQPQH
TRBJ1-1 TRBV6-6 ASRRRDRGLGPNTEAF
TRBJ2-1 TRBV10-3 AISAIAGGPMYEQF
TRBJ1-2 TRBV30 AWSSRTAIGDGYT
TRBJ2-7 TRBV6-5 ASSYSAGGTYEQY
TRBJ2-7 TRBV2 ASRAPRIENEQY
TRBJ2-5 TRBV5-1 ASSHLEETQY
TRBJ1-6 TRBV20-1 SASASGPGNSPLH
TRBJ1-1 TRBV18 ASSPPNSGSEAF
TRBJ2-7 TRBV5-5 ASRTQTTYEQY
TRBJ1-2 TRBV28 ASSLTGQGGQHYGYT
TRBJ2-3 TRBV5-1 ASSSTGTSGDTQY
TRBJ2-7 TRBV5-4 ASSFIGGDEQY
TRBJ2-3 TRBV4-1 ASSPLVDAGATDTQY
TRBJ2-1 TRBV12-3/TRBV12-4 ASRRPGSGEQF
TRBJ2-3 TRBV29-1 SVEGSGDTDTQY
TRBJ2-7 TRBV24-1 ATSDTAEQY
TRBJ2-1 TRBV7-9 ASSPPGQGNEQF
TRBJ2-4 TRBV7-8 ASQGVAKNIQY
TRBJ1-1 TRBV18 ASSPDRGWTEAF
TRBJ1-1 TRBV4-2 ASSQTGPEAF